What follows is one T cell receptor beta chain and its context. Measured with immunoSEQ multiplex PCR; TCRdb has only the in-frame clones, and not every one. The sample yields about 320,000 clones, about 87% seen once. This sample stems from a study of blood T cell repertoires in COVID-19. The sample consisted of PBMCs or T cells enriched from blood (not recorded which). The source of this sequence is a young woman who had recovered from COVID-19.

CDR3 protein: CASSVLAGVSYNEQFF. In DNA form, the CDR3 reads TGTGCCAGCAGCGTACTAGCGGGGGTCTCCTACAATGAGCAGTTCTTC. The chain carries TRBV9 and TRBJ2-1; 10 bases are a match to TRBD2. V trimming: 1 base; J trimming: 0 bases; junction bases outside the gene matches: 1. The CDR3 length is 16 residues. The germline CDR1 and CDR2 sequences are SGDLS and YYNGEE. The entire variable domain, with the rest obtained from reference TRBV9 and TRBJ2-1, is as follows: DSGVTQTPKHLITATGQRVTLRCSPRSGDLSVYWYQQSLDQGLQFLIQYYNGEERAKGNILERFSAQQFPDLHSELNLSSLELGDSALYFCASSVLAGVSYNEQFFGPGTRLTVL.